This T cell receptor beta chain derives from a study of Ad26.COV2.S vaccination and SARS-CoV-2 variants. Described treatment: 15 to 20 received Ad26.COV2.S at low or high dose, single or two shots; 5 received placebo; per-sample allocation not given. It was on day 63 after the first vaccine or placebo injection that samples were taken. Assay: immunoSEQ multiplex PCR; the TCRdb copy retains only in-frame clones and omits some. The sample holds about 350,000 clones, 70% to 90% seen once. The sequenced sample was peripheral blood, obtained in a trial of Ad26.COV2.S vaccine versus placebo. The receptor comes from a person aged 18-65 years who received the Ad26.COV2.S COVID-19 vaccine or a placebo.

This CDR3 reads CASSPVSLAGEHEQYF. DNA for the CDR3: TGTGCCAGCTCACCGGTCTCACTAGCGGGAGAGCACGAGCAGTACTTC. The chain employs TRBV18 and TRBJ2-7; TRBD2 matches 11 bases. Germline V gives CDR1 KGHSH, CDR2 LQKENI. The junction had 9 bases not matched to a gene; V was cut back by 3 bases and J by 5 bases. The CDR3 covers 16 residues.